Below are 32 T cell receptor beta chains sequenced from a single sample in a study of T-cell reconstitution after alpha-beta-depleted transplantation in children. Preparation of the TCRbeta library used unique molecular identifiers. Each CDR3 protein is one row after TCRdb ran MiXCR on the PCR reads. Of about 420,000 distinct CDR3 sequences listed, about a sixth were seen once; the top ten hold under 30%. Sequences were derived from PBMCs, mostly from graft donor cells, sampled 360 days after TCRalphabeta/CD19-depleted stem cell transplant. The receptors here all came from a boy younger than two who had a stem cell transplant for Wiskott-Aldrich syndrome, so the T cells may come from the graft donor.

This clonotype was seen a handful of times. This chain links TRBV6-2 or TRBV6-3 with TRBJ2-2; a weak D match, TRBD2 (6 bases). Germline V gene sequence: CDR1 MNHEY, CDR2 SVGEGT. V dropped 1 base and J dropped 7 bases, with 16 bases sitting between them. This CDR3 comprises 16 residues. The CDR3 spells CASSYLTVAGSGELFF. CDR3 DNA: TGTGCCAGCAGTTACTTAACCGTGGCGGGGAGCGGGGAGCTGTTTTTT.

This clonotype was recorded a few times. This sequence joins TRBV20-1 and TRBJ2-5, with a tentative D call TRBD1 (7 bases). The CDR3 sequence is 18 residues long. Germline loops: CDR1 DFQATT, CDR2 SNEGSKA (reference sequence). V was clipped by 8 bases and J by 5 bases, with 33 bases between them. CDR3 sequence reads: CSTSQPRGAIWAGETQYF. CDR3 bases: TGCAGTACCTCACAACCCAGGGGGGCTATTTGGGCGGGCGAGACCCAGTACTTC.

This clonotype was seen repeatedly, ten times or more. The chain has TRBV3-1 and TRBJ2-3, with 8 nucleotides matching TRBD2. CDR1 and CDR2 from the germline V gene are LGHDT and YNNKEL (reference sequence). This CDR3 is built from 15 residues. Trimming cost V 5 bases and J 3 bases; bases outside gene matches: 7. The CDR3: CASSSAGGRTDTQYF. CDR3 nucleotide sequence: TGTGCCAGCAGCTCTGCGGGGGGTCGAACAGATACGCAGTATTTT.

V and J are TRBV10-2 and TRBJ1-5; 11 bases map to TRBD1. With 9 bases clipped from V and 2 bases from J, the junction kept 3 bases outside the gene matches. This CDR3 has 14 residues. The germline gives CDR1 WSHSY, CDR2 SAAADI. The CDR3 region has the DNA TGCGCCAGTGGGACAGGGGGGCGCAATCAGCCCCAGCATTTT. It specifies CASGTGGRNQPQHF.

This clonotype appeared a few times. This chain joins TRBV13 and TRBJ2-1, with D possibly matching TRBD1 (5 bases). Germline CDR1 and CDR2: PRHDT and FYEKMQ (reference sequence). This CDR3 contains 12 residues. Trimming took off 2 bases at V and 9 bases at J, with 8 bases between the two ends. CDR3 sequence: CASSLIRVEQFF. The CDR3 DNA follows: TGTGCCAGCAGCTTAATCAGGGTTGAGCAGTTCTTC.

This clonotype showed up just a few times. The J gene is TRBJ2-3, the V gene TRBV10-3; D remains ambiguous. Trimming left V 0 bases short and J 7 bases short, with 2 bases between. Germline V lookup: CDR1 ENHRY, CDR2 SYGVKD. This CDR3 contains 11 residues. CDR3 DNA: TGTGCCATCAGTGAGTCTTATACGCAGTATTTT. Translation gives CAISESYTQYF.

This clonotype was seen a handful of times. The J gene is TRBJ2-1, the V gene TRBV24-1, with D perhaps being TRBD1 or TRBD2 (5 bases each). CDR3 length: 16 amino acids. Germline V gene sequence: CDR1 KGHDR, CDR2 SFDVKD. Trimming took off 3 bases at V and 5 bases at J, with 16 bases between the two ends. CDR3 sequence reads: CATSDAGTDIHNEQFF. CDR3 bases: TGTGCCACCAGTGATGCCGGGACGGATATCCACAATGAGCAGTTCTTC.

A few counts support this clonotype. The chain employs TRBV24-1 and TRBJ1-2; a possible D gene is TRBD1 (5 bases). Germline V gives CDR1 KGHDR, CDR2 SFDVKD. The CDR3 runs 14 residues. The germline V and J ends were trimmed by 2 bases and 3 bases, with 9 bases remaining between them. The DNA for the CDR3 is TGTGCCACCAGTGATTCCGGGGCATACTATGGCTACACCTTC. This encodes CATSDSGAYYGYTF.

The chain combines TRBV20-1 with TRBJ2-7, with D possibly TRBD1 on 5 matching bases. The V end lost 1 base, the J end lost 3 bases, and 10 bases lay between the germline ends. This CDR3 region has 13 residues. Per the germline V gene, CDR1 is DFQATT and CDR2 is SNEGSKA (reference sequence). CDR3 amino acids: CSARVTGHYEQYF. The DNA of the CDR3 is TGCAGTGCTAGAGTTACAGGCCACTACGAGCAGTACTTC.

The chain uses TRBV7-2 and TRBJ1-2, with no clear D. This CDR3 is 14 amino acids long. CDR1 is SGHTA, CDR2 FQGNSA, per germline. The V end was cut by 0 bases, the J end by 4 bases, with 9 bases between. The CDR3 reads CASSLAQHTYGYTF. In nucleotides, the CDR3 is TGTGCCAGCAGCTTAGCGCAACACACCTATGGCTACACCTTC.

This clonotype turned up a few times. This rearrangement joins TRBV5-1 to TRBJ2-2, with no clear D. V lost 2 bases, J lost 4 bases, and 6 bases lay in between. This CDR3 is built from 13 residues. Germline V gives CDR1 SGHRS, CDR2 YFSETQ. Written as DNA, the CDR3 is TGCGCCAGCAGCTTTACGGTCACCGGGGAGCTGTTTTTT. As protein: CASSFTVTGELFF.

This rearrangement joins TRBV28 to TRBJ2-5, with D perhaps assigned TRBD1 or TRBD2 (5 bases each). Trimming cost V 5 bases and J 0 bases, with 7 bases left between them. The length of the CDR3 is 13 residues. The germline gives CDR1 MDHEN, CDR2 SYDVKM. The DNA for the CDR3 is TGTGCCAGCAGTGGGGGAGACCAAGAGACCCAGTACTTC. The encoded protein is CASSGGDQETQYF. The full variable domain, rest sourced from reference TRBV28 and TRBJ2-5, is DVKVTQSSRYLVKRTGEKVFLECVQDMDHENMFWYRQDPGLGLRLIYFSYDVKMKEKGDIPEGYSVSREKKERFSLILESASTNQTSMYLCASSGGDQETQYFGPGTRLLVL.

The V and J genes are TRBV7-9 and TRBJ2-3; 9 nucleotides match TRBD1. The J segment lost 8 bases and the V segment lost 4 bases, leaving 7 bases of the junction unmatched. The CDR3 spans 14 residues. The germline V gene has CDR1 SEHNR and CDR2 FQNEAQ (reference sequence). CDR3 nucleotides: TGTGCCAGCAGCTCGTCCGGGACAGGGATTACGCAGTATTTT. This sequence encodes CASSSSGTGITQYF.

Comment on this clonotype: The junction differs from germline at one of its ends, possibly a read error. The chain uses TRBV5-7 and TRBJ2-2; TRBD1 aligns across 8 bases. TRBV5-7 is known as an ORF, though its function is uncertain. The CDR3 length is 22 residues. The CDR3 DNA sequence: TGTGCCAGCGGCTTGGGGCCCCTCTTTTGGGACAGGTCAGGGAAGAACACCGGGGAGCTGTTTTTT. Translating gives CASGLGPLFWDRSGKNTGELFF.

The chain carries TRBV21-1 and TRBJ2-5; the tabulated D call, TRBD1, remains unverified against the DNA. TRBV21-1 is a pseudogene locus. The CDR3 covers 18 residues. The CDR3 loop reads CASSKGKPGGGRQETQYF. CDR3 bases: TGTGCCAGCAGCAAAGGGAAACCAGGGGGCGGGAGGCAAGAGACCCAGTACTTC.

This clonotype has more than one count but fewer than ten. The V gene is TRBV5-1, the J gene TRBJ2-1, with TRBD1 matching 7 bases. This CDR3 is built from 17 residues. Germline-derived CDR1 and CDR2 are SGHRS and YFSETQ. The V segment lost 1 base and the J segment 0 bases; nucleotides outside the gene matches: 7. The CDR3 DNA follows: TGCGCCAGCAGCTTGTTTCCCGGGACAGTCTCCTACAATGAGCAGTTCTTC. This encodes CASSLFPGTVSYNEQFF.

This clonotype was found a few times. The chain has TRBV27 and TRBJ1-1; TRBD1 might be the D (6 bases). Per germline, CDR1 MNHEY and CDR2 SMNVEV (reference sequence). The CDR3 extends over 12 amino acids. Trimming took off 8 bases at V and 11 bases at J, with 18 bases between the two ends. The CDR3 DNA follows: TGTGCCAGCGCGAGCCAGGGGTTAAAGGCTTTCTTT. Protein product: CASASQGLKAFF.

For the CDR3, the DNA is TGTGCCAGCAGCTACCACCGCGGAATGGATGAGCAGTTCTTC. Translated, it gives CASSYHRGMDEQFF. The genes are TRBV11-2 and TRBJ2-1; D call uncertain. From germline, CDR1 is SGHAT and CDR2 FQNNGV. The CDR3 loop spans 14 amino acids. V shed 4 bases and J shed 8 bases, with 15 bases lying between them. Filled out from reference TRBV11-2 and TRBJ2-1, the complete variable domain reads EAGVAQSPRYKIIEKRQSVAFWCNPISGHATLYWYQQILGQGPKLLIQFQNNGVVDDSQLPKDRFSAERLKGVDSTLKIQPAKLEDSAVYLCASSYHRGMDEQFFGPGTRLTVL.

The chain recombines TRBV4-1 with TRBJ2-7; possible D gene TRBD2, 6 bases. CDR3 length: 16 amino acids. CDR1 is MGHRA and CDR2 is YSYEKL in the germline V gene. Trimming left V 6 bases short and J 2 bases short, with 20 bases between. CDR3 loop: CASRPQLALPPYEQYF. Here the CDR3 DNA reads TGCGCCAGCAGACCTCAACTAGCCCTACCACCCTACGAGCAGTACTTC.

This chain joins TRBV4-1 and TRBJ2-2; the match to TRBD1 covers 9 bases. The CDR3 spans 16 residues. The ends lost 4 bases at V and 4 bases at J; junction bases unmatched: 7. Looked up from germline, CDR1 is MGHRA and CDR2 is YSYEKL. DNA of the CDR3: TGCGCCAGCAGCCCCCGGGACAGGGTCCCCACCGGGGAGCTGTTTTTT. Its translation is CASSPRDRVPTGELFF.

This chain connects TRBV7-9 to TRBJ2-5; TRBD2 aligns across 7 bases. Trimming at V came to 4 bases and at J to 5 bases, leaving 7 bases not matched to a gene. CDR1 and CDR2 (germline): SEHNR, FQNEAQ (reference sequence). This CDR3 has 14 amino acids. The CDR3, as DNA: TGTGCCAGCAGCTCCTACGCGGGAGTTGAGACCCAGTACTTC. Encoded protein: CASSSYAGVETQYF.

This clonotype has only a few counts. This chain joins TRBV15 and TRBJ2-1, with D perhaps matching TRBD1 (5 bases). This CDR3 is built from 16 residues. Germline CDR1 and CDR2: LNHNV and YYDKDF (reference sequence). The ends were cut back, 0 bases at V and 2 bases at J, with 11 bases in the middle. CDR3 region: CATSRDLVTAYNEQFF. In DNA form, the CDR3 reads TGTGCCACCAGCAGAGATCTGGTGACAGCCTACAATGAGCAGTTCTTC.

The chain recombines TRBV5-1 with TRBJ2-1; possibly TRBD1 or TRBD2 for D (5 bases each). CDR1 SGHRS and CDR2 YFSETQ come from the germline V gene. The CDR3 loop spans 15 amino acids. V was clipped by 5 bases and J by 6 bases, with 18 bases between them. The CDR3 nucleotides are TGCGCCAGCAGTCGGGGACCTCGTTTTGGCAATGAGCAGTTCTTC. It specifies CASSRGPRFGNEQFF.

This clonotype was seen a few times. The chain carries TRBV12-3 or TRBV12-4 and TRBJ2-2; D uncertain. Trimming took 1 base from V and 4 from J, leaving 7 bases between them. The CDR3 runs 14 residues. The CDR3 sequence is CASSLEWRTGELFF. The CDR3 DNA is TGTGCCAGCAGTTTAGAGTGGCGCACCGGGGAGCTGTTTTTT.

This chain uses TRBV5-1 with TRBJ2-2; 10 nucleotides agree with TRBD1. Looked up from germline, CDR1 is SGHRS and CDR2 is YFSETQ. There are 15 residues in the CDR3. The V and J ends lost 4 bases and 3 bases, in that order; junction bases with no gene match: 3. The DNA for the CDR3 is TGCGCCAGCAGCATGGACAGGGGGGACACCGGGGAGCTGTTTTTT. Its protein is CASSMDRGDTGELFF.

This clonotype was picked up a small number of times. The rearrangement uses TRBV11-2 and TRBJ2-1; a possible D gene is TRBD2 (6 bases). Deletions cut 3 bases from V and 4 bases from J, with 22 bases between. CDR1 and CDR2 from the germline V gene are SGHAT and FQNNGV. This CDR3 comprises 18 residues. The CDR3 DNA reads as TGTGCCAGCAGCTTTATTTCACGTCTAGCGAAGTCATACAATGAGCAGTTCTTC. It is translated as CASSFISRLAKSYNEQFF.

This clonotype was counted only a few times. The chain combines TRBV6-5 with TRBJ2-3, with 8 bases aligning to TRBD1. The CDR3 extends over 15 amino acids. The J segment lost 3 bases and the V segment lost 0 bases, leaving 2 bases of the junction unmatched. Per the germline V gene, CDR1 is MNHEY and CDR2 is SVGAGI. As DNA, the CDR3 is TGTGCCAGCAGTTACTCGAGGGACAGGACAGATACGCAGTATTTT. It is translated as CASSYSRDRTDTQYF.

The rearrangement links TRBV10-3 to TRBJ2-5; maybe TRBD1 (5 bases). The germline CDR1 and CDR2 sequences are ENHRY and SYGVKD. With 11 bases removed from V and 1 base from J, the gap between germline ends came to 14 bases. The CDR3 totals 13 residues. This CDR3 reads CAVSGASQETQYF. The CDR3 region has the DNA TGTGCCGTGTCTGGGGCCTCCCAAGAGACCCAGTACTTC.

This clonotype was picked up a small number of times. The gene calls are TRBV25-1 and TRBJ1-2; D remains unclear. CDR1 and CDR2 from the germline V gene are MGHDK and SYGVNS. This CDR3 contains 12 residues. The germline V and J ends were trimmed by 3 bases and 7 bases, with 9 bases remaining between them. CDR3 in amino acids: CASSDRIVGYTF. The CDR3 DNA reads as TGTGCCAGCAGTGACAGGATAGTTGGCTACACCTTC.

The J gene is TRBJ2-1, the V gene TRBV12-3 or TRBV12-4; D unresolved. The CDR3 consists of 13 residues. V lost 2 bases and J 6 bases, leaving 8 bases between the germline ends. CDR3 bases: TGTGCCAGCAGTTTAAGACAAGCCAATGAGCAGTTCTTC. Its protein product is CASSLRQANEQFF.

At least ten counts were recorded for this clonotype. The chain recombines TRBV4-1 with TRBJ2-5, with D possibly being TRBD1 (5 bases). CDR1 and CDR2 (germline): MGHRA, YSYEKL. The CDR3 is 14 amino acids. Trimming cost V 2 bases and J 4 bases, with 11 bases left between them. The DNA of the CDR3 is TGCGCCAGCAGCCAACAGGGTAACACAGAGACCCAGTACTTC. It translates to CASSQQGNTETQYF.

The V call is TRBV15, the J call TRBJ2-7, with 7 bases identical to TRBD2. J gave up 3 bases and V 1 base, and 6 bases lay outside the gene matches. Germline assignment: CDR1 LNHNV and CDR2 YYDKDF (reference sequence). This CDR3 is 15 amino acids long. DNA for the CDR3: TGTGCCACCAGCAGAGGTAGGGCGGGGGTCTACGAGCAGTACTTC. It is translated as CATSRGRAGVYEQYF.